This TCR beta chain was found in a study of T cells after yellow fever vaccination. Findings of the study overall: Researchers report a weaker secondary response that nonetheless peaked faster, day 5 versus 15.

Regarding this clonotype: Its matching antigen is unknown.

The CDR3 is made up of 15 amino acids. As TCR cDNA was made by 5'RACE template switching, a universal primer site and UMIs were added. TCRdb used MiXCR to reprocess the 5' RACE reads, holding one entry per CDR3 protein. Here the sample spans some 290,000 distinct CDR3 sequences, about 10% being singletons. Source: CD4+ T cells sorted from PBMCs, taken 45 days after the yellow fever booster vaccination. This clonotype was sampled from a young man who received the YFV17D yellow fever vaccine. This chain connects TRBV21-1 to TRBJ2-2. TRBV21-1 is deemed a pseudogene. The CDR3 DNA is TGTGCCAGCAGCAAACCCAGGGCGAACACCGGGGAGCTGTTTTTT. Protein sequence: CASSKPRANTGELFF.